The rows below give T cell receptor beta chains drawn from one sample of a study of T cells in Graves' hyperthyroidism and ophthalmopathy. TCRdb re-derived calls from the multiplex PCR reads in MiXCR, one entry per CDR3 protein. The sample lists about 610,000 distinct CDR3 sequences; about 15% were seen once. The sequencing sample was made of blood. The receptors were sampled from a woman aged 40 to 55 with Graves' ophthalmopathy. CDR3s include the opening cysteine and the closing phenylalanine or tryptophan. The D gene is left open where the match is weak. Not every row has a clone size; where given, it reads once, few, many or a size class.

clone size: many; J gene: TRBJ2-7; D gene: TRBD2; V gene: TRBV7-2; CDR3 DNA: TGTGCCAGCAGCTTAGGACTAGCGGACACCTACGAGCAGTACTTC; CDR3 protein: CASSLGLADTYEQYF
clone size: few; J gene: TRBJ2-7; D gene: TRBD2; V gene: TRBV27; CDR3 DNA: TGTGCCAGCAGTTTTTTAAGGATTGGGGAGGGGTCCGACGAGCAGTACTTC; CDR3 protein: CASSFLRIGEGSDEQYF
clone size: many; J gene: TRBJ1-2; D gene: NA; V gene: TRBV20-1; CDR3 DNA: TGCAGTGCCGGGGGAAGGGCCGAGGGGAGGGACTATGGCTACACCTTC; CDR3 protein: CSAGGRAEGRDYGYTF
clone size: many; J gene: TRBJ2-6; D gene: NA; V gene: TRBV29-1; CDR3 DNA: TGCAGCGTTGAGCTTGACCCTGGGGCCAACGTCCTGACTTTC; CDR3 protein: CSVELDPGANVLTF
clone size: many; J gene: TRBJ1-6; D gene: NA; V gene: TRBV27; CDR3 DNA: TGTGCCAGCAGTTTTACAGGACCCTCACCCCTCCACTTT; CDR3 protein: CASSFTGPSPLHF
clone size: many; J gene: TRBJ2-7; D gene: TRBD2; V gene: TRBV6-1; CDR3 DNA: TGTGCCAGCAGTGACAGCGGGAGGGCCTGGGACGAGCAGTACTTC; CDR3 protein: CASSDSGRAWDEQYF
clone size: many; J gene: TRBJ1-2; D gene: NA; V gene: TRBV27; CDR3 DNA: TGTGCCAGCAGTTCGGGACATAACTATGGCTACACCTTC; CDR3 protein: CASSSGHNYGYTF
clone size: many; J gene: TRBJ2-5; D gene: TRBD2; V gene: TRBV28; CDR3 DNA: TGTGCCAGCAGCGCGAGCGGGGGCCAAGAGACCCAGTACTTC; CDR3 protein: CASSASGGQETQYF
clone size: NA; J gene: TRBJ2-7; D gene: TRBD1; V gene: TRBV20-1; CDR3 DNA: TGCAGTGCTCCACGGACAGGGAAGAACGAGCAGTACTTC; CDR3 protein: CSAPRTGKNEQYF
clone size: many; J gene: TRBJ1-3; D gene: NA; V gene: TRBV11-2; CDR3 DNA: TGTGCCAGCAGCCCCACGGGGTTCTCTGGAAACACCATATATTTT; CDR3 protein: CASSPTGFSGNTIYF
clone size: NA; J gene: TRBJ2-7; D gene: TRBD1; V gene: TRBV6-2/TRBV6-3; CDR3 DNA: TGTGCCAGCAGTTCCCGGGACAGGGGCTTTTCCTACGAGCAGTACTTC; CDR3 protein: CASSSRDRGFSYEQYF
clone size: NA; J gene: TRBJ1-4; D gene: NA; V gene: TRBV7-3; CDR3 DNA: TGTGCCAGCAGCTTAACACGCCCTGACACCTCAACTAATGAAAAACTGTTTTTT; CDR3 protein: CASSLTRPDTSTNEKLFF
clone size: many; J gene: TRBJ2-7; D gene: TRBD2; V gene: TRBV12-3/TRBV12-4; CDR3 DNA: TGTGCCAGCAGTCCGGGGGCAGCGGGAGGGCATTCCTACGAGCAGTACTTC; CDR3 protein: CASSPGAAGGHSYEQYF
clone size: many; J gene: TRBJ1-2; D gene: NA; V gene: TRBV6-5; CDR3 DNA: TGTGCCAGCAGTTACTCGTGGGGTCACTATGGCTACACCTTC; CDR3 protein: CASSYSWGHYGYTF
clone size: many; J gene: TRBJ1-1; D gene: NA; V gene: TRBV3-1; CDR3 DNA: TGTGCCAGCAGCCCCTTAGGGGGGGACACTGAAGCTTTCTTT; CDR3 protein: CASSPLGGDTEAFF
clone size: NA; J gene: TRBJ1-2; D gene: NA; V gene: TRBV7-2; CDR3 DNA: TGTGCCAGCAGCTTAGGGGGGAGTGACGTCTATGGCTACACCTTC; CDR3 protein: CASSLGGSDVYGYTF
clone size: many; J gene: TRBJ2-2; D gene: NA; V gene: TRBV20-1; CDR3 DNA: TGCAGTGCTAGAGGATGGGGTACGGACACCGGGGAGCTGTTTTTT; CDR3 protein: CSARGWGTDTGELFF
clone size: many; J gene: TRBJ1-2; D gene: NA; V gene: TRBV7-6; CDR3 DNA: TGTGCCAGCAGCTTAGACGGGACATATGGCTACACCTTC; CDR3 protein: CASSLDGTYGYTF
clone size: NA; J gene: TRBJ2-7; D gene: NA; V gene: TRBV3-1; CDR3 DNA: TGTGCCAGCAGCCAGACAGTCCCCTACGAGCAGTACTTC; CDR3 protein: CASSQTVPYEQYF
clone size: many; J gene: TRBJ2-7; D gene: TRBD2; V gene: TRBV6-2/TRBV6-3; CDR3 DNA: TGTGCCGCTCGGACTAGCGGCTACGAGCAGTACTTC; CDR3 protein: CAARTSGYEQYF
clone size: many; J gene: TRBJ2-5; D gene: NA; V gene: TRBV29-1; CDR3 DNA: TGCAGCGTTGAAGAGCAGGGCGAGGAGGAGACCCAGTACTTC; CDR3 protein: CSVEEQGEEETQYF
clone size: many; J gene: TRBJ2-5; D gene: NA; V gene: TRBV30; CDR3 DNA: TGTGCCTGGAGTCCCCGGGCAGGGACCCAGTACTTC; CDR3 protein: CAWSPRAGTQYF
clone size: many; J gene: TRBJ1-5; D gene: NA; V gene: TRBV12-3/TRBV12-4; CDR3 DNA: TGTGCCAGCAGTTGGGAGGAGGGTAGCAATCAGCCCCAGCATTTT; CDR3 protein: CASSWEEGSNQPQHF
clone size: many; J gene: TRBJ1-2; D gene: NA; V gene: TRBV10-2; CDR3 DNA: TGCGCCAGCAGTGAGTTGGCGTTAATGGGTGGCTACACCTTC; CDR3 protein: CASSELALMGGYTF
clone size: many; J gene: TRBJ2-5; D gene: NA; V gene: TRBV7-2; CDR3 DNA: TGTGCCAGCAGCTTTTACTGGGAGGAGACCCAGTACTTC; CDR3 protein: CASSFYWEETQYF
clone size: NA; J gene: TRBJ2-4; D gene: NA; V gene: TRBV2; CDR3 DNA: TGTGCCAGCAGCAACCCTTCCCGTGGGGCCAAAAACATTCAGTACTTC; CDR3 protein: CASSNPSRGAKNIQYF
clone size: many; J gene: TRBJ1-1; D gene: NA; V gene: TRBV6-5; CDR3 DNA: TGTGCCAGCAGGCGGGGTAGTGGCACTGAAGCTTTCTTT; CDR3 protein: CASRRGSGTEAFF
clone size: many; J gene: TRBJ2-7; D gene: TRBD1; V gene: TRBV28; CDR3 DNA: TGTGCCAGCAGTTTTGTTACAGGGGCTACCCTCTACGAGCAGTACTTC; CDR3 protein: CASSFVTGATLYEQYF
clone size: many; J gene: TRBJ1-2; D gene: NA; V gene: TRBV7-9; CDR3 DNA: TGTGCCAGCAGCAGCAGCCTTTCCCCCTATGGCTACACCTTC; CDR3 protein: CASSSSLSPYGYTF
clone size: NA; J gene: TRBJ2-7; D gene: NA; V gene: TRBV28; CDR3 DNA: TGTGCCAGCAGTTTCGTCCGTGGCTACCGAACGGGTGAGCAGTACTTC; CDR3 protein: CASSFVRGYRTGEQYF
clone size: NA; J gene: TRBJ1-5; D gene: NA; V gene: TRBV7-3; CDR3 DNA: TGTGCCAGCAGCTTACGAGTCAGGGACGGTAGCAATCAGCCCCAGCATTTT; CDR3 protein: CASSLRVRDGSNQPQHF
clone size: many; J gene: TRBJ1-2; D gene: TRBD1; V gene: TRBV12-3/TRBV12-4; CDR3 DNA: TGTGCCAGCAGCCCCCTAACAGGGGAAAATGGCTACACCTTC; CDR3 protein: CASSPLTGENGYTF
clone size: many; J gene: TRBJ1-5; D gene: TRBD1; V gene: TRBV28; CDR3 DNA: TGTGCCAGTGACAGGGGAGGCAATCAGCCCCAGCATTTT; CDR3 protein: CASDRGGNQPQHF
clone size: NA; J gene: TRBJ1-5; D gene: NA; V gene: TRBV12-3/TRBV12-4; CDR3 DNA: TGTGCCAGCAGTTTTAGTGAATACCAGCCCCAGCATTTT; CDR3 protein: CASSFSEYQPQHF
clone size: many; J gene: TRBJ1-1; D gene: NA; V gene: TRBV28; CDR3 DNA: TGTGCCAGCAGTACCTTAGTTGTACCCTACACTGAAGCTTTCTTT; CDR3 protein: CASSTLVVPYTEAFF
clone size: many; J gene: TRBJ2-2; D gene: TRBD2; V gene: TRBV11-1; CDR3 DNA: TGTGCCAGCAGCTTCGGCTCCAGGACTAGCGGAGGGGACACCGGGGAGCTGTTTTTT; CDR3 protein: CASSFGSRTSGGDTGELFF
clone size: many; J gene: TRBJ1-2; D gene: NA; V gene: TRBV11-1; CDR3 DNA: TGTGCCAGCAGCTTAGGAGTCGGGCAGGGAGGGAACTATGGCTACACCTTC; CDR3 protein: CASSLGVGQGGNYGYTF
clone size: many; J gene: TRBJ2-5; D gene: NA; V gene: TRBV25-1; CDR3 DNA: TGTGCCAGCAGTGATCAAACTACCGGGAAGGTCGGGAGACCCACCCAGTACTTC; CDR3 protein: CASSDQTTGKVGRPTQYF
clone size: many; J gene: TRBJ2-7; D gene: TRBD1; V gene: TRBV11-2; CDR3 DNA: TGTGCCAGCAGCTTAGGCCGGGACAGTGGCGAGCAGTACTTC; CDR3 protein: CASSLGRDSGEQYF
clone size: NA; J gene: TRBJ2-6; D gene: NA; V gene: TRBV5-1; CDR3 DNA: TGCGCCAGCGGTACAGGTTTGTCTGGGGCCAACGTCCTGACTTTC; CDR3 protein: CASGTGLSGANVLTF
clone size: many; J gene: TRBJ1-5; D gene: NA; V gene: TRBV28; CDR3 DNA: TGTGCCAGCAGTCAGTGGGAATCTCAGCCCCAGCATTTT; CDR3 protein: CASSQWESQPQHF
clone size: many; J gene: TRBJ2-2; D gene: NA; V gene: TRBV6-2/TRBV6-3; CDR3 DNA: TGTGCCAGTTTGCTCGAGGACGACACCGGGGAGCTGTTTTTT; CDR3 protein: CASLLEDDTGELFF
clone size: NA; J gene: TRBJ2-6; D gene: NA; V gene: TRBV6-2/TRBV6-3; CDR3 DNA: TGTGCCAGCAGTTCGCTCCTAGGGGGGACTGGGGCCAACGTCCTGACTTTC; CDR3 protein: CASSSLLGGTGANVLTF
clone size: many; J gene: TRBJ2-7; D gene: TRBD1; V gene: TRBV29-1; CDR3 DNA: TGCAGCTATAGCCGGGACAGGGGGGGGCCCTACGAGCAGTACTTC; CDR3 protein: CSYSRDRGGPYEQYF
clone size: NA; J gene: TRBJ1-5; D gene: TRBD1; V gene: TRBV20-1; CDR3 DNA: TGCAGTGCTACCGGGACAGGGGGACATCAGCCCCAGCATTTT; CDR3 protein: CSATGTGGHQPQHF
clone size: NA; J gene: TRBJ2-7; D gene: NA; V gene: TRBV13; CDR3 DNA: TGTGCCAGCAGCTTAATTGGGACCAGCTCCTACGAGCAGTACTTC; CDR3 protein: CASSLIGTSSYEQYF
clone size: NA; J gene: TRBJ2-6; D gene: TRBD1; V gene: TRBV9; CDR3 DNA: TGTGCCAGCAGCCCCCAGGACAGGGGTTCTGGGGCCAACGTCCTGACTTTC; CDR3 protein: CASSPQDRGSGANVLTF
clone size: many; J gene: TRBJ1-2; D gene: NA; V gene: TRBV25-1; CDR3 DNA: TGTGCCAGCAGGGGGAAGCAGGGCACCTCAAATGGCTACACCTTC; CDR3 protein: CASRGKQGTSNGYTF
clone size: many; J gene: TRBJ2-2; D gene: TRBD2; V gene: TRBV12-3/TRBV12-4; CDR3 DNA: TGTGCCAGCAGTTTTACCGCTAGCGGTTCGACCGGGGAGCTGTTTTTT; CDR3 protein: CASSFTASGSTGELFF
clone size: few; J gene: TRBJ2-5; D gene: TRBD2; V gene: TRBV27; CDR3 DNA: TGTGCCATCATGATGCTAAGGACTAGCGGGAGAGAGACCCAGTACTTC; CDR3 protein: CAIMMLRTSGRETQYF
clone size: many; J gene: TRBJ1-5; D gene: NA; V gene: TRBV19; CDR3 DNA: TGTGCCAGTAGTATCGGGGGGGCAAATCAGCCCCAGCATTTT; CDR3 protein: CASSIGGANQPQHF
clone size: NA; J gene: TRBJ2-5; D gene: NA; V gene: TRBV12-3/TRBV12-4; CDR3 DNA: TGTGCCAGCAGTTTTTCGTCCCGTGAAGCGGGCGGGACCCAGTACTTC; CDR3 protein: CASSFSSREAGGTQYF
clone size: many; J gene: TRBJ2-2; D gene: NA; V gene: TRBV6-2/TRBV6-3; CDR3 DNA: TGTGCCAGCAGAACAGGTGGTACCGGGGAGCTGTTTTTT; CDR3 protein: CASRTGGTGELFF
clone size: NA; J gene: TRBJ2-3; D gene: TRBD2; V gene: TRBV6-2/TRBV6-3; CDR3 DNA: TGTGCCAGCAGAATTACGGGGACTAGCGGGAGCTATACGCAGTATTTT; CDR3 protein: CASRITGTSGSYTQYF
clone size: NA; J gene: TRBJ2-2; D gene: NA; V gene: TRBV12-3/TRBV12-4; CDR3 DNA: TGTGCCAGCAGCCCGACCCCTCCATTTAACACCGGGGAGCTGTTTTTT; CDR3 protein: CASSPTPPFNTGELFF
clone size: few; J gene: TRBJ1-1; D gene: NA; V gene: TRBV28; CDR3 DNA: TGTGCCAGCAGTTTGGGTATAGGGACTGAAGCTTTCTTT; CDR3 protein: CASSLGIGTEAFF